This T cell receptor (beta chain) appears in the sequencing data of a study of blood T cells in healthy people across ages. For the second PCR, which ran for roughly 6 to 11 cycles, a sample-barcoded 5' primer and a J-beta primer mix were used. Every molecule of cDNA carried a tag from a template-switch adaptor with 12 random nucleotides. From the 5' RACE reads, TCRdb called clonotypes with MiXCR, one entry per CDR3 protein. The data show 1.4 million to 1.5 million distinct CDR3 sequences, approximately 40% seen once. Study findings and constraints: Measured against age, TCR beta diversity per million T cells decreased in a roughly linear manner. Estimates drawn from one million T cells were deemed to understate diversity.

The CDR3 has 16 amino acids. CDR1 is SGHDN and CDR2 is FVKESK in the germline V gene. V lost 4 bases and J lost 0, with 15 bases in between. With respect to this clonotype: Its antigen is undetermined.

The clonotype was recovered from a woman under 30 in good health. This chain connects TRBV14 to TRBJ1-1, with D possibly matching TRBD1 (5 bases). The sample taken for sequencing was blood. CDR3 coding DNA: TGTGCCAGCAGCCCTTCTCGGACAAGGCTGAACACTGAAGCTTTCTTT. It is translated as CASSPSRTRLNTEAFF. Full variable domain (rest looked up from reference TRBV14 and TRBJ1-1): EAGVTQFPSHSVIEKGQTVTLRCDPISGHDNLYWYRRVMGKEIKFLLHFVKESKQDESGMPNNRFLAERTGGTYSTLKVQPAELEDSGVYFCASSPSRTRLNTEAFFGQGTRLTVV.